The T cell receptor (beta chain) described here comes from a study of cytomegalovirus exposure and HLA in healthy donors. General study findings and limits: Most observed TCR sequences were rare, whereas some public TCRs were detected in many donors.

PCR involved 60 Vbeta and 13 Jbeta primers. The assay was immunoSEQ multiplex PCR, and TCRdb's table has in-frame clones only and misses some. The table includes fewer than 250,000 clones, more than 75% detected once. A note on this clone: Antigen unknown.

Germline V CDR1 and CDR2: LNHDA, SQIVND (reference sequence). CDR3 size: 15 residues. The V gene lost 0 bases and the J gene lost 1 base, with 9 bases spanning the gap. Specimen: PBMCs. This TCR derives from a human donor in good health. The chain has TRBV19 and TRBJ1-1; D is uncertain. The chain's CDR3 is CASSIEERRNTEAFF. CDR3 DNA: TGTGCCAGTAGTATAGAGGAGCGGCGGAACACTGAAGCTTTCTTT.